This T cell receptor (beta chain) originates from a study of T cell changes during pregnancy in multiple sclerosis. This CDR3 spans 13 amino acids. Germline CDR1 and CDR2: KGHSH and LQKENI. Trimming removed 3 bases from V and 9 bases from J; junction bases left unmatched: 4. TCRdb's copy holds only in-frame clones and misses some; the assay was immunoSEQ multiplex PCR. The sample yields about 94,000 clones, over 85% seen once. The TCR originated in a female donor with multiple sclerosis, enrolled in a pregnancy study. Sequenced material: peripheral blood, taken after pregnancy. The J gene is TRBJ2-2, the V gene TRBV18; 7 bases align to TRBD2. Here the CDR3 DNA reads TGTGCCAGCTCACCCGGGACTAAGCGGGAGCTGTTTTTT. Its protein is CASSPGTKRELFF.